The entry below gives a single TCR beta chain sequence along with its context. This record belongs to a study of immune characterization of retroperitoneal liposarcoma. Germline CDR1 MNHEY, CDR2 SVGAGI. The CDR3 is 12 amino acids. TCRdb re-called the PCR reads through MiXCR, storing one row per CDR3 protein. The data contain roughly 11,000 distinct CDR3 sequences, over 20% of them seen just once; the ten biggest clones take up about 8.9%. The sample consisted of blood. This sequence joins TRBV6-5 and TRBJ2-1; D unclear. Judging by the DNA end, TRBJ2-7 fits better; the J call may be wrong. The receptor was derived from a female donor with retroperitoneal liposarcoma. The chain's CDR3 is CASSYSHYEQYF. The CDR3 DNA follows: TGTGCCAGCAGTTACTCCCACTACGAGCAGTACTTC.